This TCR beta chain emerged from a study of blood T cell repertoires in COVID-19. Study overall: Sources were T cells, B-cell-depleted T cells, or PBMCs; the material itself was cDNA or gDNA.

Original processing methods: From reference gene primer amplification, estimates of nucleated cell counts were derived. Assay: immunoSEQ multiplex PCR; the TCRdb copy retains only in-frame clones and omits some. That table supplies the V and J calls and clone size; D and trimming were determined from the DNA. Among 35,000 to 55,000 clones listed, roughly 89% were seen once. The clonotype was recovered from a man aged 45 to 65 with active COVID-19. The sequencing sample was made of peripheral blood.

CDR3 DNA: TGTGCCAGTACCCCTTCCGACAGATTTTCCTACAATGAGCAGTTCTTC. Protein: CASTPSDRFSYNEQFF. This chain joins TRBV19 and TRBJ2-1, with D possibly matching TRBD1 (5 bases). Germline V gene lookup returns CDR1 LNHDA and CDR2 SQIVND (reference sequence). This CDR3 is 16 amino acids long. Trimming removed 7 bases at V and 1 base at J, with 17 bases between.